This TCR beta chain was retrieved from a study of OX40 agonist ivuxolimab in advanced cancers. Overall study: Ivuxolimab was delivered to patients intravenously every 2 weeks at doses spanning 0.01 to 10 mg/kg. A mean age of about 59 years, range about 20 to 79, was recorded, and roughly 80% were male.

Comment on this clone: The antigen remains unidentified.

CDR3 length equals 17 residues. The junction had 13 bases not matched to a gene; V was cut back by 4 bases and J by 5 bases. The germline V gene encodes CDR1 MGHRA and CDR2 YSYEKL. Whole-study findings and limits: Low normalized clonal expansion also occurred in some nonresponding patients.

Profiled with immunoSEQ multiplex PCR; TCRdb holds only in-frame clones, not every one. Among tens of thousands of clones, around 88% were seen once, and the ten largest hold about 14%. The chain uses TRBV4-1 and TRBJ2-1; 8 nucleotides line up with TRBD2. This receptor was taken from an adult with an advanced solid tumor such as melanoma, head and neck, liver or kidney cancer. The material was CD4+ or CD8+ T cells sorted from blood, obtained in a trial of the OX40 agonist ivuxolimab. The CDR3 loop reads CASSRPVKREFHNEQFF. The CDR3 region has the DNA TGCGCCAGCAGCCGCCCCGTTAAGCGGGAGTTTCACAATGAGCAGTTCTTC.